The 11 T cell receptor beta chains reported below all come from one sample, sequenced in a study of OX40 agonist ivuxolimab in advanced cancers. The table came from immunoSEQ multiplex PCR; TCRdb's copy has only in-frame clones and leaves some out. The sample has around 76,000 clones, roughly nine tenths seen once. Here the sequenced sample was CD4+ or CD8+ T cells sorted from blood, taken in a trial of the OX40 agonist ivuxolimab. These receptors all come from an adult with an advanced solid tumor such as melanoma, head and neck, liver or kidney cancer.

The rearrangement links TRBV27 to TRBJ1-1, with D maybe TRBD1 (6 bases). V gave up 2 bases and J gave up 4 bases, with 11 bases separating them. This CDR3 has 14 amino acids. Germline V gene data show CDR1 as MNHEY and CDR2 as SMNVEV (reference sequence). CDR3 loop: CASSLKQGSTEAFF. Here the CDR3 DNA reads TGTGCCAGCAGTTTAAAACAGGGTAGCACTGAAGCTTTCTTT.

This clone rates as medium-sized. CDR3 in DNA: TGTGCTAGTGGTTTGGGCAGGGCCCAGGGCACTGAAGCTTTCTTT. Translating it yields CASGLGRAQGTEAFF. This chain uses TRBV12-5 with TRBJ1-1; maybe TRBD1 (5 bases). Germline assignment: CDR1 LGHNT and CDR2 FRNRAP. The CDR3 is 15 amino acids. Trimming took off 1 base at V and 4 bases at J, with 13 bases between the two ends.

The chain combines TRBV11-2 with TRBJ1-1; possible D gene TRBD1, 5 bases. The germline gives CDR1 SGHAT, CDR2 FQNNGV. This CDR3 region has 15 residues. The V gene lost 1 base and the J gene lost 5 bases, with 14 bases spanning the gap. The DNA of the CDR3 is TGTGCCAGCAGCTTAGGTTTAGGGGTTTTGACTGAAGCTTTCTTT. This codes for CASSLGLGVLTEAFF.

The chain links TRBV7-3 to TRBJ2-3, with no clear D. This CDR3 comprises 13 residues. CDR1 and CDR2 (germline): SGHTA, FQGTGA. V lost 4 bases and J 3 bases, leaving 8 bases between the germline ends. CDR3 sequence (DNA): TGTGCCAGCAGCTCGCATCGGACAGATACGCAGTATTTT. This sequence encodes CASSSHRTDTQYF.

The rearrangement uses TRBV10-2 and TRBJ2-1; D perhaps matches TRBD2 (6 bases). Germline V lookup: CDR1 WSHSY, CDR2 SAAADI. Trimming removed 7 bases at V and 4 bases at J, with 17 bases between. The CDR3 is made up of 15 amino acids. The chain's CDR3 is CASKSAGRSYNEQFF. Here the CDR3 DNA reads TGCGCCAGCAAATCAGCGGGTCGATCTTACAATGAGCAGTTCTTC.

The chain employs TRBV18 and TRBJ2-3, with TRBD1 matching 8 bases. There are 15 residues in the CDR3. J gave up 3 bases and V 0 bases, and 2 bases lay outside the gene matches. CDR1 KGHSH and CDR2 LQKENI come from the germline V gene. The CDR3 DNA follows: TGTGCCAGCTCACCACCCGGACAGGGAACAGATACGCAGTATTTT. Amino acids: CASSPPGQGTDTQYF.

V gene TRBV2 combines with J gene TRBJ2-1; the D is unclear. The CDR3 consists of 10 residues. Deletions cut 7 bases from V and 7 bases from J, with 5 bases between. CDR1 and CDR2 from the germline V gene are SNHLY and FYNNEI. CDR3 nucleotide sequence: TGTGCCAGCATCGGGAATGAGCAGTTCTTC. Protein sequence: CASIGNEQFF.

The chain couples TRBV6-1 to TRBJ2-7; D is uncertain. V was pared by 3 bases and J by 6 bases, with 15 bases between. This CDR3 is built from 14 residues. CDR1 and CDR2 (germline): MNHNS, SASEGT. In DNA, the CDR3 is TGTGCCAGCAGTGAGGAAGGGCCTCTGGGCGAGCAGTACTTC. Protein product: CASSEEGPLGEQYF.

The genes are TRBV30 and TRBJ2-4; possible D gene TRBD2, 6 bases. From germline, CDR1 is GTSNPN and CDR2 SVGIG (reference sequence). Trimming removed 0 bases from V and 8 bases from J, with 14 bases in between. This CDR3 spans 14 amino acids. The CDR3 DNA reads TGTGCCTGGAGTGTTTTTGGCAGGAGGGACATTCAGTACTTC. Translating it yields CAWSVFGRRDIQYF.

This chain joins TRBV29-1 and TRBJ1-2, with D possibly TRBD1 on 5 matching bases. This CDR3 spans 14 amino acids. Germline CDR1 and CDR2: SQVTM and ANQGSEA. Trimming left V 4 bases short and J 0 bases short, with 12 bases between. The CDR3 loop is CSVVGGNSNYGYTF. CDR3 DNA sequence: TGCAGCGTTGTTGGGGGGAATTCTAACTATGGCTACACCTTC. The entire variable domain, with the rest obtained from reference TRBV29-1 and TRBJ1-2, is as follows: SAVISQKPSRDICQRGTSLTIQCQVDSQVTMMFWYRQQPGQSLTLIATANQGSEATYESGFVIDKFPISRPNLTFSTLTVSNMSPEDSSIYLCSVVGGNSNYGYTFGSGTRLTVV.

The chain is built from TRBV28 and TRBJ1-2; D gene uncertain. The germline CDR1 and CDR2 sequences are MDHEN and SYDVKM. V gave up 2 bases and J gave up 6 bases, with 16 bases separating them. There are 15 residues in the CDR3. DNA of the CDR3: TGTGCCAGCAGTTTACCCCAACGAGGAGGAGATGGCTACACCTTC. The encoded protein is CASSLPQRGGDGYTF.